The following is a T cell receptor beta chain sequence with its context. V shed 5 bases and J 9 bases; nucleotides not matched to a gene: 2. This CDR3 has 14 amino acids. Germline values: CDR1 LNHDA, CDR2 SQIVND (reference sequence). The record originates from a study of blood T cell repertoires in COVID-19. Study background: COVID-19 samples from acute and convalescent phases originated in the United States, Italy and Spain. Sources were T cells, B-cell-depleted T cells, or PBMCs; the material itself was cDNA or gDNA.

The table came from immunoSEQ multiplex PCR; TCRdb's copy has only in-frame clones and leaves some out. Among 100,000 to 150,000 clones, approximately 84% were seen once, and the ten largest hold 15% to 20%. The chain recombines TRBV19 with TRBJ2-1; TRBD2 agrees at 15 bases. The source of this sequence is a woman aged 80 or over with acute or convalescent COVID-19. The sequenced material came from peripheral blood. The CDR3 here is CASSQGLAGGEQFF. The CDR3 DNA follows: TGTGCCAGTAGTCAGGGACTAGCGGGGGGTGAGCAGTTCTTC.